These 10 T cell receptor beta chains originate from one sample sequenced in a study of untreated major depressive disorder. Study outcomes and limitations: Compared with controls, depressed patients showed more TRBV05-01 (Vbeta 5.1) usage in CD4+ T cells.

TCRdb's table, derived via immunoSEQ multiplex PCR, lists solely in-frame clones and lacks some. The data contain fewer than 30,000 clones, 90% to 95% of them singletons. These receptors are not linked to any known antigen. Sequencing used CD4+ T cells from PBMCs. These receptors were obtained from a woman aged 25-40 years with major depressive disorder.

The chain employs TRBV5-1 and TRBJ2-3; tentatively, D is TRBD1 or TRBD2 (7 bases each). Trimming took off 0 bases at V and 5 bases at J, with 13 bases between the two ends. This CDR3 has 15 amino acids. Germline-derived CDR1 and CDR2 are SGHRS and YFSETQ. The CDR3 here is CASSLGGRGGDTQYF. The CDR3 DNA reads TGCGCCAGCAGCTTGGGAGGCAGGGGGGGAGATACGCAGTATTTT.

The rearrangement joins TRBV2 to TRBJ2-7; D possibly corresponds to TRBD1 (5 bases). The length of the CDR3 is 13 residues. Germline V lookup: CDR1 SNHLY, CDR2 FYNNEI. V was clipped by 3 bases and J by 7 bases, with 13 bases between them. This CDR3 reads CASSEFSQGEQYF. The CDR3 coding sequence is TGTGCCAGCAGTGAGTTCTCGCAGGGTGAGCAGTACTTC.

The rearrangement uses TRBV7-2 and TRBJ2-7; no definite D call. Germline V gene lookup returns CDR1 SGHTA and CDR2 FQGNSA. Trimming took off 4 bases at V and 4 bases at J, with 23 bases between the two ends. CDR3 length: 17 residues. The CDR3 nucleotides read TGTGCCAGCAGCTCCCGGGTGATCACCGGAGATACTTACGAGCAGTACTTC. This codes for CASSSRVITGDTYEQYF.

This sequence joins TRBV2 and TRBJ2-2, with 8 bases lining up with TRBD1. Germline trimming cut 6 bases from V and 0 bases from J; bases unmatched to any gene: 3. The CDR3 consists of 15 residues. Germline CDR1 and CDR2: SNHLY and FYNNEI. The DNA of the CDR3 is TGTGCCAGCAGGTCGGACAGGGCGAACACCGGGGAGCTGTTTTTT. Translated: CASRSDRANTGELFF.

The V and J genes are TRBV12-5 and TRBJ2-7; perhaps TRBD1 as D (5 bases). Germline V CDR1 and CDR2: LGHNT, FRNRAP. This CDR3 is 14 amino acids long. Trimming left V 5 bases short and J 6 bases short, with 17 bases between. The CDR3 protein is CASGGQGRLGEQYF. The DNA for the CDR3 is TGTGCTAGTGGTGGGCAGGGCCGCTTGGGCGAGCAGTACTTC.

This sequence joins TRBV28 and TRBJ2-7, with 7 bases identical to TRBD2. Looked up from germline, CDR1 is MDHEN and CDR2 is SYDVKM. With V trimmed by 2 bases and J by 2 bases, 6 bases remained unmatched. The CDR3 consists of 15 residues. CDR3 sequence (DNA): TGTGCCAGCAGTTTACCAGGACTAGAAGCCTACGAGCAGTACTTC. This codes for CASSLPGLEAYEQYF.

This sequence joins TRBV6-5 and TRBJ1-1; TRBD1 matches at 8 bases. The CDR3 runs to 15 residues. V shed 6 bases and J 0 bases; nucleotides not matched to a gene: 6. CDR1 and CDR2 from the germline V gene are MNHEY and SVGAGI. The chain's CDR3 is CASSWTGKMNTEAFF. The CDR3 DNA sequence: TGTGCCAGCAGCTGGACAGGGAAAATGAACACTGAAGCTTTCTTT.

This chain links TRBV11-3 with TRBJ2-1; D might be TRBD2 (6 bases). The CDR3 is made up of 15 amino acids. Trimming removed 6 bases at V and 9 bases at J, with 21 bases between. Looked up from germline, CDR1 is SGHNT and CDR2 is YENEEA. The CDR3 is CASRPGGVSIREQFF. The DNA of the CDR3 is TGTGCCAGCAGACCCGGGGGAGTTTCGATCCGTGAGCAGTTCTTC.

This clone was seen only once. This chain links TRBV5-1 with TRBJ2-3; tentatively, D is TRBD2 (5 bases). Trimming cost V 2 bases and J 2 bases, with 9 bases left between them. The CDR3 loop spans 14 amino acids. Germline V lookup: CDR1 SGHRS, CDR2 YFSETQ. The CDR3 nucleotides are TGCGCCAGCAGCTTAGCGGATTTCACAGATACGCAGTATTTT. Its translation is CASSLADFTDTQYF. Together with reference TRBV5-1 and TRBJ2-3, the CDR3 gives the full variable domain: KAGVTQTPRYLIKTRGQQVTLSCSPISGHRSVSWYQQTPGQGLQFLFEYFSETQRNKGNFPGRFSGRQFSNSRSEMNVSTLELGDSALYLCASSLADFTDTQYFGPGTRLTVL.

The chain couples TRBV5-1 to TRBJ2-7, with D unresolved. CDR3 length: 14 residues. The germline V gene has CDR1 SGHRS and CDR2 YFSETQ. With 0 bases removed from V and 6 bases from J, the gap between germline ends came to 13 bases. The CDR3 nucleotides are TGCGCCAGCAGCTTGGATACGGCGTATAGCGAGCAGTACTTC. This translates into CASSLDTAYSEQYF.